The 28 T cell receptor beta chains presented below share a single source sample, sequenced in a study of T cell changes during pregnancy in multiple sclerosis. Measured with immunoSEQ multiplex PCR; TCRdb has only the in-frame clones, and not every one. Of about 70,000 clones in the sample, almost 95% were seen once. Sequencing was performed on peripheral blood, taken before pregnancy. All receptors derive from a female donor with multiple sclerosis, enrolled in a pregnancy study.

This clone was seen a single time. This rearrangement joins TRBV9 to TRBJ2-7; D perhaps matches TRBD2 (6 bases). Trimming shortened V by 2 bases and J by 8 bases, and 17 bases separated the two germline ends. In germline, CDR1 is SGDLS, CDR2 YYNGEE. This CDR3 has 14 amino acids. This CDR3 reads CASSVGGRAHQQYF. The CDR3, as DNA: TGTGCCAGCAGCGTTGGAGGGAGAGCCCACCAGCAGTACTTC.

The CDR3 is CAWSVSGLYTQYF. As DNA, the CDR3 is TGTGCCTGGAGTGTTTCGGGACTGTATACGCAGTATTTT. The genes are TRBV30 and TRBJ2-3, with D perhaps TRBD2 (6 bases). The CDR3 loop spans 13 amino acids. From germline, CDR1 is GTSNPN and CDR2 SVGIG (reference sequence). V lost 0 bases and J lost 7, with 11 bases in between. The full variable domain, completed using reference TRBV30 and TRBJ2-3, is SQTIHQWPATLVQPVGSPLSLECTVEGTSNPNLYWYRQAAGRGLQLLFYSVGIGQISSEVPQNLSASRPQDRQFILSSKKLLLSDSGFYLCAWSVSGLYTQYFGPGTRLTVL.

This clone has only a few counts. V usage is TRBV6-5 and J usage is TRBJ1-1; 7 positions match TRBD1. Germline CDR1 reads MNHEY; CDR2 reads SVGAGI. J lost 3 bases, V lost 6 bases, and 4 bases had no gene match. This CDR3 is built from 13 residues. CDR3 DNA sequence: TGTGCCAGCAGGACAGGGTGGGACACTGAAGCTTTCTTT. Translating it yields CASRTGWDTEAFF.

This clone occurred once. This chain uses TRBV4-3 with TRBJ2-3, with 7 bases matching TRBD2. This CDR3 is built from 17 residues. V dropped 1 base and J dropped 4; count of bases not matched to a gene: 11. Germline V gives CDR1 LGHNA, CDR2 YSLEER. CDR3 DNA sequence: TGCGCCAGCAGCCAAGGGGATCAGGGAGGGGCGGCAGATACGCAGTATTTT. Protein product: CASSQGDQGGAADTQYF.

V gene TRBV1 combines with J gene TRBJ2-3; TRBD2, the D gene given by the table, was not confirmed from the DNA. TRBV1 is a recognized pseudogene. This CDR3 is 16 amino acids long. Here the CDR3 reads CTSSHPGLAATDTQYF. The CDR3 nucleotides are TGCACCAGCAGCCATCCCGGACTAGCGGCTACAGATACGCAGTATTTT.

The gene calls are TRBV5-1 and TRBJ1-3; D possibly corresponds to TRBD1 (5 bases). Trimming pared 3 bases from V and 0 bases from J, leaving 13 bases between. The CDR3 spans 16 residues. In germline, CDR1 is SGHRS, CDR2 YFSETQ. The CDR3 region is CASSWGLTTSGNTIYF. CDR3 sequence (DNA): TGCGCCAGCAGCTGGGGACTGACCACCTCTGGAAACACCATATATTTT.

The chain recombines TRBV5-4 with TRBJ2-5; 9 bases map to TRBD1. The J call may be in error: the DNA end matches TRBJ2-7 better. CDR3 length: 12 amino acids. CDR1 is SGHNT, CDR2 YYREEE, per germline (reference sequence). The DNA for the CDR3 is TGTGCCAGCAGTGACAGGGGGTACGAGCAGTACTTC. Amino acid sequence: CASSDRGYEQYF.

This chain connects TRBV4-3 to TRBJ2-1, with a tentative D call TRBD1 (6 bases). The CDR3 runs 16 residues. Germline lookup yields CDR1 LGHNA and CDR2 YSLEER. V was shortened by 1 base and J by 2 bases, with 12 bases between the two germline ends. The CDR3 coding sequence is TGCGCCAGCAGCCAAGGGGGGCCCGGGACCTACAATGAGCAGTTCTTC. Protein product: CASSQGGPGTYNEQFF.

The chain carries TRBV9 and TRBJ1-2; D remains unclear. This CDR3 comprises 14 residues. Germline loops: CDR1 SGDLS, CDR2 YYNGEE. Trimming shortened V by 1 base and J by 0 bases, and 7 bases separated the two germline ends. The CDR3 region is CASSVRDTNYGYTF. CDR3 nucleotides: TGTGCCAGCAGCGTAAGAGATACTAACTATGGCTACACCTTC.

The chain employs TRBV28 and TRBJ2-7, with a tentative D call TRBD2 (5 bases). Trimming took 4 bases from V and 2 from J, leaving 12 bases between them. The V gene's germline CDR1 is MDHEN and CDR2 SYDVKM. This CDR3 is 14 amino acids long. The CDR3 region is CASSSSRGTYEQYF. CDR3 coding DNA: TGTGCCAGCAGTTCCTCTCGGGGAACCTACGAGCAGTACTTC. Together with reference TRBV28 and TRBJ2-7, the CDR3 gives the full variable domain: DVKVTQSSRYLVKRTGEKVFLECVQDMDHENMFWYRQDPGLGLRLIYFSYDVKMKEKGDIPEGYSVSREKKERFSLILESASTNQTSMYLCASSSSRGTYEQYFGPGTRLTVT.

This rearrangement joins TRBV13 to TRBJ2-7; TRBD2 aligns across 9 bases. Per the germline V gene, CDR1 is PRHDT and CDR2 is FYEKMQ (reference sequence). This CDR3 contains 16 residues. Trimming removed 4 bases from V and 2 bases from J; junction bases left unmatched: 9. CDR3 sequence reads: CASSSRGSGSTYEQYF. The CDR3 DNA reads as TGTGCCAGCAGCTCCCGGGGTAGCGGGAGTACCTACGAGCAGTACTTC.

V gene TRBV6-6 combines with J gene TRBJ2-3; tentatively, D is TRBD2 (5 bases). The CDR3 loop spans 14 amino acids. The V gene's germline CDR1 is MNHNY and CDR2 SVGAGI (reference sequence). Trimming took 6 bases from V and 5 from J, leaving 15 bases between them. In DNA form, the CDR3 reads TGTGCCAGCAGCTCAGCCCCCGGAGGAGATACGCAGTATTTT. It yields the protein CASSSAPGGDTQYF.

The CDR3 reads CASSSHASGRVKETQYF. For the CDR3, the DNA is TGTGCCAGCAGCTCCCATGCTAGCGGGAGGGTAAAAGAGACCCAGTACTTC. The chain employs TRBV7-2 and TRBJ2-5, with TRBD2 identical over 12 bases. The CDR3 has 17 residues. V dropped 4 bases and J dropped 3; count of bases not matched to a gene: 9. Germline CDR1 is SGHTA and CDR2 is FQGNSA.

The chain uses TRBV2 and TRBJ1-1, with a weak D call TRBD1 (5 bases). The CDR3 sequence is 13 residues long. V dropped 4 bases and J dropped 4 bases, with 10 bases sitting between them. From germline, CDR1 is SNHLY and CDR2 FYNNEI. The CDR3 protein is CASSGGRATEAFF. CDR3 nucleotides: TGTGCCAGCAGTGGCGGCAGGGCCACTGAAGCTTTCTTT.

V usage is TRBV11-2 and J usage is TRBJ2-1, with 14 bases fitting TRBD2. This CDR3 has 19 residues. The germline CDR1 and CDR2 sequences are SGHAT and FQNNGV. With 4 bases clipped from V and 0 bases from J, the junction kept 8 bases outside the gene matches. Here the CDR3 DNA reads TGTGCCAGCAGCTCACCGGGACTAGCGGGAGTGAACTCCTACAATGAGCAGTTCTTC. This codes for CASSSPGLAGVNSYNEQFF. Looking up the rest from reference TRBV11-2 and TRBJ2-1 gives the full variable domain: EAGVAQSPRYKIIEKRQSVAFWCNPISGHATLYWYQQILGQGPKLLIQFQNNGVVDDSQLPKDRFSAERLKGVDSTLKIQPAKLEDSAVYLCASSSPGLAGVNSYNEQFFGPGTRLTVL.

The V gene is TRBV6-1, the J gene TRBJ1-5; D is perhaps TRBD1 (5 bases). The germline V gene has CDR1 MNHNS and CDR2 SASEGT. There are 14 residues in the CDR3. Trimming left V 4 bases short and J 7 bases short, with 14 bases between. The DNA for the CDR3 is TGTGCCAGCAGTGCCCAGGGATTAGCCCAGCCCCAGCATTTT. This codes for CASSAQGLAQPQHF.

The CDR3 nucleotides are TGTGCCAGCAGCGGAGACAGGGGTGCTTTCTTT. It codes for CASSGDRGAFF. The rearrangement uses TRBV2 and TRBJ1-1, with TRBD1 matching 8 bases. This CDR3 comprises 11 residues. Germline V lookup: CDR1 SNHLY, CDR2 FYNNEI. With V trimmed by 6 bases and J by 11 bases, 5 bases remained unmatched.

The chain couples TRBV7-9 to TRBJ2-1; 8 bases line up with TRBD2. Trimming cost V 5 bases and J 0 bases; bases outside gene matches: 6. Germline lookup yields CDR1 SEHNR and CDR2 FQNEAQ (reference sequence). The CDR3 is 16 residues long. The CDR3 DNA reads as TGTGCCAGCAGCACCACTAGCGGCCGCTCCTACAATGAGCAGTTCTTC. Translation: CASSTTSGRSYNEQFF. Looking up the rest from reference TRBV7-9 and TRBJ2-1 gives the full variable domain: DTGVSQNPRHKITKRGQNVTFRCDPISEHNRLYWYRQTLGQGPEFLTYFQNEAQLEKSRLLSDRFSAERPKGSFSTLEIQRTEQGDSAMYLCASSTTSGRSYNEQFFGPGTRLTVL.

The chain combines TRBV19 with TRBJ1-2; 11 positions agree with TRBD1. The V gene's germline CDR1 is LNHDA and CDR2 SQIVND (reference sequence). The CDR3 has 15 amino acids. V shed 5 bases and J 4 bases; nucleotides not matched to a gene: 6. The CDR3 bases are TGTGCCAGTAGTCCGGACAGGGGGCAGGGCTATGGCTACACCTTC. Its protein is CASSPDRGQGYGYTF. The whole variable domain, filled in from reference TRBV19 and TRBJ1-2, reads DGGITQSPKYLFRKEGQNVTLSCEQNLNHDAMYWYRQDPGQGLRLIYYSQIVNDFQKGDIAEGYSVSREKKESFPLTVTSAQKNPTAFYLCASSPDRGQGYGYTFGSGTRLTVV.

This chain uses TRBV29-1 with TRBJ2-5; 9 bases align to TRBD1. Germline assignment: CDR1 SQVTM and CDR2 ANQGSEA. CDR3 length: 14 amino acids. The V gene end was trimmed by 6 bases and the J gene end by 3 bases; junction bases not matched to a gene: 8. The CDR3: CSVGQGGGKETQYF. In DNA form, the CDR3 reads TGCAGCGTGGGACAGGGAGGAGGTAAAGAGACCCAGTACTTC. Together with reference TRBV29-1 and TRBJ2-5, the CDR3 gives the full variable domain: SAVISQKPSRDICQRGTSLTIQCQVDSQVTMMFWYRQQPGQSLTLIATANQGSEATYESGFVIDKFPISRPNLTFSTLTVSNMSPEDSSIYLCSVGQGGGKETQYFGPGTRLLVL.

V is TRBV5-6 and J is TRBJ2-3, with 7 bases identical to TRBD2. V was pared by 2 bases and J by 0 bases, with 3 bases of the junction left unmatched. This CDR3 spans 15 amino acids. Germline-derived CDR1 and CDR2 are SGHDT and YYEEEE. CDR3 sequence reads: CASSFLADSTDTQYF. The CDR3 bases are TGTGCCAGCAGCTTCCTAGCGGATAGCACAGATACGCAGTATTTT. The full variable domain, rest sourced from reference TRBV5-6 and TRBJ2-3, is DAGVTQSPTHLIKTRGQQVTLRCSPKSGHDTVSWYQQALGQGPQFIFQYYEEEERQRGNFPDRFSGHQFPNYSSELNVNALLLGDSALYLCASSFLADSTDTQYFGPGTRLTVL.

The gene calls are TRBV9 and TRBJ1-1; D is perhaps TRBD1 (6 bases). The CDR3 loop spans 15 amino acids. V lost 2 bases to trimming and J lost 1 base, with 12 bases between them. CDR1 SGDLS and CDR2 YYNGEE come from the germline V gene. The DNA for the CDR3 is TGTGCCAGCAGCGTGGGGGCCGGCGCGAACACTGAAGCTTTCTTT. Protein product: CASSVGAGANTEAFF.

The chain combines TRBV27 with TRBJ1-1, with 7 bases that match TRBD1. The CDR3 runs 17 residues. Germline trimming cut 6 bases from V and 0 bases from J; bases unmatched to any gene: 13. The germline gives CDR1 MNHEY, CDR2 SMNVEV (reference sequence). The CDR3 sequence is CASRDSTGRGMNTEAFF. The CDR3 DNA sequence: TGTGCCAGCAGAGACTCGACAGGGCGGGGTATGAACACTGAAGCTTTCTTT.

The gene calls are TRBV5-5 and TRBJ2-1; 13 bases match TRBD2. Looked up from germline, CDR1 is SGHKS and CDR2 is YYEKEE (reference sequence). V trimming: 2 bases; J trimming: 8 bases; junction bases outside the gene matches: 7. The CDR3 has 16 amino acids. The CDR3 DNA reads TGTGCCAGCAGCTTTCGACTAGCGGGAGGTATCGATGAGCAGTTCTTC. It yields the protein CASSFRLAGGIDEQFF.

This clone was seen just once. The rearrangement links TRBV5-8 to TRBJ1-1; D gene uncertain. The V gene's germline CDR1 is SGHTS and CDR2 YDEGEE. Deletions cut 4 bases from V and 1 base from J, with 11 bases between. This CDR3 comprises 14 residues. The CDR3, as DNA: TGTGCCAGCAGCCCGGCAGGTACGAACACTGAAGCTTTCTTT. The encoded protein is CASSPAGTNTEAFF.

CDR3: CASSFLAGGPADTQYF. The DNA for the CDR3 is TGTGCCAGCAGCTTCCTAGCGGGAGGCCCCGCAGATACGCAGTATTTT. The chain recombines TRBV11-2 with TRBJ2-3; TRBD2 agrees at 11 bases. The trim removed 3 bases at V and 4 bases at J, leaving 6 bases unmatched. The V gene's germline CDR1 is SGHAT and CDR2 FQNNGV. The CDR3 contains 16 residues.

The chain couples TRBV6-1 to TRBJ1-1; D not resolved. The CDR3 runs 14 residues. With 1 base removed from V and 1 base from J, the gap between germline ends came to 7 bases. Germline lookup yields CDR1 MNHNS and CDR2 SASEGT. In nucleotides, the CDR3 is TGTGCCAGCAGTGAAGGAGGCGGGAACACTGAAGCTTTCTTT. Encoded protein: CASSEGGGNTEAFF.

The gene calls are TRBV5-6 and TRBJ2-1; tentative D call: TRBD1 (5 bases). CDR3 length: 15 residues. The germline V gene has CDR1 SGHDT and CDR2 YYEEEE. V was cut by 0 bases and J by 8 bases, with 15 bases left in between. CDR3 DNA sequence: TGTGCCAGCAGCTTGGAGGTCCGCAGGGTTCATGAGCAGTTCTTC. Its protein is CASSLEVRRVHEQFF.